The 9 T cell receptor beta chains below were found in one sample sequenced in a study of T cells in Graves' hyperthyroidism and ophthalmopathy (dated by TCRdb to about 2019). The library was prepared using multiplex PCR. TCRdb records Illumina HiSeq 2000 as the sequencer. Amplification of TCR beta CDR3 regions was carried out from RNA transcripts. The TCR CDR3 was subjected to a first round of RT-PCR using the HTBI primer set and the Qiagen OneStep RT-PCR kit. The public reads were quality trimmed at Q25 with fastp and then assembled into clones with MiXCR by TCRdb, keeping productive beta chains. When rows share a CDR3 protein, they turn into one entry using the most common DNA and genes. Recorded for this sample are hundreds of thousands of distinct CDR3 sequences; roughly 13% of them occurred a single time. The ten largest account for around 9.2% of the sample. Sequencing used blood. These receptors came from a young woman with Graves' hyperthyroidism.

This clonotype was counted ten times or more. J is TRBJ2-7 and V is TRBV2, with 9 bases identical to TRBD1. CDR1 and CDR2 (germline): SNHLY, FYNNEI. V shed 5 bases, J shed 6 bases, and the junction held 14 bases outside the gene matches. The CDR3 has 16 residues. CDR3 loop: CASSSAGTGSGGEQYF. The CDR3 coding sequence is TGTGCCAGCAGTTCAGCCGGGACAGGGTCGGGAGGCGAGCAGTACTTC.

This clonotype has ten or more counts. This sequence joins TRBV6-2 or TRBV6-3 and TRBJ1-5, with D unclear. Per germline, CDR1 MNHEY and CDR2 SVGEGT. Trimming took off 6 bases at V and 1 base at J, with 13 bases between the two ends. The CDR3 is 15 amino acids. The CDR3 bases are TGTGCCAGCAGCTCTGAATGGGGAAGCAATCAGCCCCAGCATTTT. Translating gives CASSSEWGSNQPQHF.

The CDR3 sequence is CASSLEGREGVWANVLTF. DNA of the CDR3: TGTGCCAGCAGCTTAGAGGGCAGGGAAGGGGTCTGGGCCAACGTCCTGACTTTC. This chain links TRBV11-2 with TRBJ2-6; D possibly corresponds to TRBD1 (5 bases). This CDR3 is built from 18 residues. Trimming took off 0 bases at V and 5 bases at J, with 17 bases between the two ends. Per the germline V gene, CDR1 is SGHAT and CDR2 is FQNNGV.

At least ten counts were recorded for this clonotype. This chain uses TRBV2 with TRBJ1-5, with a possible D match to TRBD1 (6 bases). The germline CDR1 and CDR2 sequences are SNHLY and FYNNEI. V gave up 1 base and J gave up 1 base, with 14 bases separating them. The length of the CDR3 is 17 residues. CDR3 DNA sequence: TGTGCCAGCAGTGAAGGGCAGGGGTGGTCGAGCAATCAGCCCCAGCATTTT. Amino acid sequence: CASSEGQGWSSNQPQHF.

The table lists this clonotype with many counts. The rearrangement links TRBV12-3 or TRBV12-4 to TRBJ2-2; 13 nucleotides agree with TRBD2. The CDR3 has 16 residues. The junction had 4 bases not matched to a gene; V was cut back by 3 bases and J by 6 bases. CDR3 bases: TGTGCCAGCAGTTTGGGACTAGCGGGAATCCCCGGGGAGCTGTTTTTT. Translating it yields CASSLGLAGIPGELFF.

The chain joins TRBV20-1 to TRBJ2-7, with D tentatively TRBD2 (7 bases). The germline V and J ends were trimmed by 3 bases and 5 bases, with 11 bases remaining between them. The germline gives CDR1 DFQATT, CDR2 SNEGSKA (reference sequence). The CDR3 extends over 12 amino acids. The CDR3 coding sequence is TGCAGTGCTAGTAAGGGGGGGAACGAGCAGTACTTC. It translates to CSASKGGNEQYF.

This clonotype was counted at least ten times. The chain combines TRBV20-1 with TRBJ2-3; 7 bases line up with TRBD1. Unmatched junction bases numbered 11, after V lost 6 bases and J lost 2 bases. The CDR3 has 15 amino acids. Germline lookup yields CDR1 DFQATT and CDR2 SNEGSKA (reference sequence). The CDR3 region is CSASQGGANTDTQYF. The CDR3 DNA reads TGCAGTGCAAGCCAAGGGGGCGCAAACACAGATACGCAGTATTTT.

This clonotype was detected ten times or more. The chain employs TRBV27 and TRBJ1-1; D is possibly TRBD1 (5 bases). This CDR3 spans 14 amino acids. The germline V and J ends were trimmed by 5 bases and 4 bases, with 14 bases remaining between them. Germline V gives CDR1 MNHEY, CDR2 SMNVEV (reference sequence). CDR3 amino acids: CASSNGGVGTEAFF. As DNA, the CDR3 is TGTGCCAGCAGTAATGGGGGAGTTGGCACTGAAGCTTTCTTT.

This clonotype showed up many times. J is TRBJ2-3 and V is TRBV20-1; D not resolved. V gave up 3 bases and J gave up 3 bases, with 10 bases separating them. Germline CDR1 DFQATT, CDR2 SNEGSKA (reference sequence). The CDR3 extends over 13 amino acids. The CDR3 sequence is CSASGRTTDTQYF. For the CDR3, the DNA is TGCAGTGCTAGCGGGCGGACGACAGATACGCAGTATTTT.